This T cell receptor (beta chain) is from a study of cytomegalovirus exposure and HLA in healthy donors. As for this clone: What it recognizes is unknown.

60 Vbeta and 13 Jbeta primers were used in PCR. Here immunoSEQ multiplex PCR was the method, and the copy in TCRdb shows in-frame clones only, minus some. In the table there are about 230,000 clones, more than 70% of which are singletons. Broader study findings: The classifier was said to identify cytomegalovirus status with high specificity and sensitivity.

Per the germline V gene, CDR1 is SGHTA and CDR2 is FQGNSA. J gave up 10 bases and V 4 bases, and 2 bases lay outside the gene matches. This CDR3 has 12 amino acids. The source is a human donor in good health. The source material was PBMCs. The gene calls are TRBV7-2 and TRBJ2-1; TRBD1 matches at 9 bases. CDR3 bases: TGTGCCAGCAGCTCCGGACAGGGGGAGCAGTTCTTC. Protein: CASSSGQGEQFF.